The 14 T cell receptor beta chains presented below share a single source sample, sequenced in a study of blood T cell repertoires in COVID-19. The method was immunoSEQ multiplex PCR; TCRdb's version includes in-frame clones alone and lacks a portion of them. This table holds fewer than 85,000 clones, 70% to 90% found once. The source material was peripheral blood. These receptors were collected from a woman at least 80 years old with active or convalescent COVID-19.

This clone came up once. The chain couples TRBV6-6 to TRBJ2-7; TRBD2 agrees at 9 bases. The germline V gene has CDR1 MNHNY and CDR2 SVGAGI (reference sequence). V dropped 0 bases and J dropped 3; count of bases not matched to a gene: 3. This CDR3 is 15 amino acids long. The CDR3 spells CASSYSDSGGYEQYF. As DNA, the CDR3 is TGTGCCAGCAGTTACTCGGATAGCGGGGGCTACGAGCAGTACTTC.

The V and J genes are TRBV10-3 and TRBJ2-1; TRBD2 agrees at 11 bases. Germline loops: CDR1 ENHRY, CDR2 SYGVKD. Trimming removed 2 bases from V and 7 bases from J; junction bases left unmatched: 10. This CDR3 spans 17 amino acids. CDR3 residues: CAISERVLAGEANEQFF. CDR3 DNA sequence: TGTGCCATCAGTGAGCGCGTACTAGCGGGAGAAGCGAATGAGCAGTTCTTC.

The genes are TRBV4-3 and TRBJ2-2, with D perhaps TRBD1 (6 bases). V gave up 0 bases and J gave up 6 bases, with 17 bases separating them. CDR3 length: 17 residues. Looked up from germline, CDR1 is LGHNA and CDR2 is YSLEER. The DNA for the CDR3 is TGCGCCAGCAGCCAAGATCAGTTAGGGAAGGGGGCCGGGGAGCTGTTTTTT. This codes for CASSQDQLGKGAGELFF.

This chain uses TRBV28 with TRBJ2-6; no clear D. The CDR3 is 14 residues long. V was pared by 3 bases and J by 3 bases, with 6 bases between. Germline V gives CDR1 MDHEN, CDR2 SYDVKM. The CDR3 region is CASSFNSGANVLTF. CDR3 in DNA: TGTGCCAGCAGTTTTAACAGTGGGGCCAACGTCCTGACTTTC.

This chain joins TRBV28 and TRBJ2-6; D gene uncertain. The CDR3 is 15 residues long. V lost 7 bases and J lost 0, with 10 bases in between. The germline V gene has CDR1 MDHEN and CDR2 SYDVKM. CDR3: CASNRLSSGANVLTF. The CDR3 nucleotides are TGTGCCAGCAATCGGTTAAGCTCTGGGGCCAACGTCCTGACTTTC.

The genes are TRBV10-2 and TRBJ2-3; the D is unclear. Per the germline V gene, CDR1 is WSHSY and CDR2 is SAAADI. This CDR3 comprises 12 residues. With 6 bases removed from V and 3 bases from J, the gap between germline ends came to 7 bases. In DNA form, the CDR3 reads TGCGCCAGCAGGAGAATGACAGATACGCAGTATTTT. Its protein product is CASRRMTDTQYF.

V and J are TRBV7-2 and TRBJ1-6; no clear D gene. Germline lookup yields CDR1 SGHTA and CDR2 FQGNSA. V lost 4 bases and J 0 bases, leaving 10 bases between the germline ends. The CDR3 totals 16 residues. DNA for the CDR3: TGTGCCAGCAGCTATAGCACGAGCTCCTATAATTCACCCCTCCACTTT. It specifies CASSYSTSSYNSPLHF.

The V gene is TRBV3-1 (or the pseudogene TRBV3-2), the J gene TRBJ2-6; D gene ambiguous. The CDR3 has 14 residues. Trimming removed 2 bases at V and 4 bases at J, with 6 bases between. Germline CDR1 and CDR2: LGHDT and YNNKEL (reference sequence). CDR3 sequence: CASSQRLGANVLTF. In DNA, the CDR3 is TGTGCCAGCAGCCAACGGTTGGGGGCCAACGTCCTGACTTTC.

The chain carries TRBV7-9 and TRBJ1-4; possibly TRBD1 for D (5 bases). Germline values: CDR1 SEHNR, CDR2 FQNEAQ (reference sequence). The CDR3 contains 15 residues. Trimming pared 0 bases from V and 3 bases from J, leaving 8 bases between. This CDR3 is CASSLATAPNEKLFF. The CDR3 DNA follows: TGTGCCAGCAGCTTAGCGACAGCCCCTAATGAAAAACTGTTTTTT.

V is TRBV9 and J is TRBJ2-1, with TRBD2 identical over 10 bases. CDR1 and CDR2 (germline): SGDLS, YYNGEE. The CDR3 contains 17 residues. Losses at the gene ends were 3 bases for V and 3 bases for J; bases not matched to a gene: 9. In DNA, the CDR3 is TGTGCCAGCAGCGCTCGAAGGACTAGCGGTTTCTACAATGAGCAGTTCTTC. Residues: CASSARRTSGFYNEQFF. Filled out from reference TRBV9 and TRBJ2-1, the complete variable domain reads DSGVTQTPKHLITATGQRVTLRCSPRSGDLSVYWYQQSLDQGLQFLIQYYNGEERAKGNILERFSAQQFPDLHSELNLSSLELGDSALYFCASSARRTSGFYNEQFFGPGTRLTVL.

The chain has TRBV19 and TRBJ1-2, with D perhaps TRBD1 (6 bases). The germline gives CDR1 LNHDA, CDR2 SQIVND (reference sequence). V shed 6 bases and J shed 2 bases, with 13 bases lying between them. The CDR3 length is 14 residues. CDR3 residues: CASRKRDRNYGYTF. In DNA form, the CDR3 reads TGTGCCAGTAGAAAACGCGACAGGAACTATGGCTACACCTTC.

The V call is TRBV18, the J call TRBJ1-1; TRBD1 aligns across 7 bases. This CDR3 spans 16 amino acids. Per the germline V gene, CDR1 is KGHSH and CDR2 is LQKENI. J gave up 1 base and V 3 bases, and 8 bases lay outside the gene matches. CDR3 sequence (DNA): TGTGCCAGCTCACCCCAATTGGGACAGCCGAACACTGAAGCTTTCTTT. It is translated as CASSPQLGQPNTEAFF.

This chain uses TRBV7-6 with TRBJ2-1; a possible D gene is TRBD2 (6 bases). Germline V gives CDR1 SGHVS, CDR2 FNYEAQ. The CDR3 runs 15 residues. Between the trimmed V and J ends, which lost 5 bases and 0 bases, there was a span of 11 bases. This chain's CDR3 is CASSPSRGSYNEQFF. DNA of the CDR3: TGTGCCAGCAGCCCCTCGCGGGGCTCCTACAATGAGCAGTTCTTC.

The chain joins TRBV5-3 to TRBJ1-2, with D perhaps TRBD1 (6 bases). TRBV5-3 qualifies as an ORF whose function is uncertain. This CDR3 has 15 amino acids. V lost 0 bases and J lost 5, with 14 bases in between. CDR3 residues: CARSLDRGQSYGYTF. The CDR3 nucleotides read TGTGCCAGAAGCTTGGACCGCGGACAGTCTTATGGCTACACCTTC.